This TCR beta chain derives from a study of cytomegalovirus exposure and HLA in healthy donors. Notes on the study in general: High sensitivity and specificity were reportedly achieved when the classifier diagnosed cytomegalovirus status.

The study ran its PCR with 60 Vbeta and 13 Jbeta primers. The method was immunoSEQ multiplex PCR; TCRdb's version includes in-frame clones alone and lacks a portion of them. The table shows 130,000 or so clones, with over 75% occurring only once. On this clone itself: Its specificity is unknown.

The CDR3 runs 15 residues. The V and J ends lost 7 bases and 2 bases respectively, with 18 bases between them. Germline V gene sequence: CDR1 LNHDA, CDR2 SQIVND (reference sequence). The TCR was taken from a man aged 25 to 45 in good health and CMV-seronegative. The specimen sequenced was PBMCs. The genes are TRBV19 and TRBJ2-7, with a weak D call TRBD1 (6 bases). The chain's CDR3 is CASNPGAGSAYEQYF. CDR3 in DNA: TGTGCCAGTAATCCAGGGGCAGGGTCCGCCTACGAGCAGTACTTC.